The rows below give T cell receptor beta chains drawn from one sample of a study of blood T cell repertoires in COVID-19. Produced via immunoSEQ multiplex PCR; TCRdb's table is partial and in-frame only. This table has over 150,000 clones, about 80% appearing once. Sequencing was carried out using peripheral blood. The receptors were sampled from a woman aged 60-70 years with acute or convalescent COVID-19. Each CDR3 is given with its conserved first and last residue. A D gene is named only where the DNA matches it firmly. Part of the rows lack a size; the others show once, few, many or a class for expanded clones.

size	V	J	D	DNA	CDR3
-	TRBV6-4	TRBJ1-6	-	TGTGCCAGCAGTGACTCGGTCAGGGGAAATTCACCCCTCCACTTT	CASSDSVRGNSPLHF
-	TRBV30	TRBJ2-2	-	TGTGCCTGGAGGGTAACGAGGACAGCGAACACCGGGGAGCTGTTTTTT	CAWRVTRTANTGELFF
-	TRBV24-1	TRBJ1-2	-	TGTGCCACCAGTGATCCGGGGCAGGGGCATGGCTACACCTTC	CATSDPGQGHGYTF
once	TRBV6-5	TRBJ1-5	-	TGTGCCAGCAGTTCTCTGCGTAATCAGCCCCAGCATTTT	CASSSLRNQPQHF
-	TRBV7-3	TRBJ1-2	-	TGTGCCAGCAGCCCACGAGGGAGGGGCGCGTTAAGTGGCTACACCTTC	CASSPRGRGALSGYTF
-	TRBV2	TRBJ1-4	TRBD1	TGTGCCAGCACCCAACAGGGGACTAGGGAAAAACTGTTTTTT	CASTQQGTREKLFF
-	TRBV18	TRBJ2-5	-	TGTGCCAGCTCACCGCAGGCAGGGGAGACCCAGTACTTC	CASSPQAGETQYF
-	TRBV4-2	TRBJ2-5	TRBD2	TGTGCCAGCAGCCGCGCCGGGACTAGCCAAGAGACCCAGTACTTC	CASSRAGTSQETQYF
-	TRBV5-1	TRBJ2-2	-	TGCGCCAGCAGCTTGTTCCTCTCCCCGAACACCGGGGAGCTGTTTTTT	CASSLFLSPNTGELFF
-	TRBV7-3	TRBJ2-5	TRBD2	TGTGCCAGCAGCTTATGGGGGGGCCAAGAGACCCAGTACTTC	CASSLWGGQETQYF
-	TRBV14	TRBJ1-2	-	TGTGCCAGCAGCCCTCCGACAGGCCGCTACACCTTC	CASSPPTGRYTF
-	TRBV10-3	TRBJ1-1	-	TGTGCCATCAGTGAACAGCACATGAACACTGAAGCTTTCTTT	CAISEQHMNTEAFF
-	TRBV12-5	TRBJ2-7	-	TGTGCTAGTGCCCACCAGGGGAAAACCTACGAGCAGTACTTC	CASAHQGKTYEQYF
-	TRBV12-3/TRBV12-4	TRBJ1-1	-	TGTGCCAGCAGTTTTTATGCGTTTGAAGCTTTCTTT	CASSFYAFEAFF
-	TRBV19	TRBJ1-2	TRBD1	TGTGCCAGTAGTCGGCAGGGACAGCTTAACTATGGCTACACCTTC	CASSRQGQLNYGYTF
-	TRBV12-3/TRBV12-4	TRBJ2-7	-	TGTGCCAGCAGTTTAGGCGCGAGAAGCGGGCAGTACTTC	CASSLGARSGQYF
few	TRBV5-5	TRBJ1-6	TRBD1	TGTGCCAGCAGCTCGGCGGGACAGGGACCCAATTCACCCCTCCACTTT	CASSSAGQGPNSPLHF
-	TRBV19	TRBJ1-1	-	TGTGCCAGTAGTATAGGGAACAGGCCGAACACTGAAGCTTTCTTT	CASSIGNRPNTEAFF
-	TRBV10-2	TRBJ2-7	TRBD1	TGCGCCAGTCAAACCGGGACAGGGACCTACGAGCAGTACTTC	CASQTGTGTYEQYF
-	TRBV3-1/TRBV3-2	TRBJ2-1	-	TGTGCCAGCAGCCAAAATCGGGTCTCCTACAATGAGCAGTTCTTC	CASSQNRVSYNEQFF
-	TRBV5-4	TRBJ2-5	-	TGTGCCAGCAGCTTGGCTCTTCGCGAAGAGACCCAGTACTTC	CASSLALREETQYF
-	TRBV6-2/TRBV6-3	TRBJ2-1	-	TGTGCCAGCAGTCTAGCTGATGAGCAGTTCTTC	CASSLADEQFF
-	TRBV7-9	TRBJ1-1	TRBD1	TGTGCCAGCAGCTTTCGACAGGGAGAGAACACTGAAGCTTTCTTT	CASSFRQGENTEAFF
-	TRBV11-1	TRBJ2-4	TRBD1	TGTGCCAGCAGCACGACGACAGGGAGAAACAAAAACATTCAGTACTTC	CASSTTTGRNKNIQYF
-	TRBV5-1	TRBJ1-1	TRBD1	TGCGCCAGCAGCTCTGGACAGGGGTCGAACACTGAAGCTTTCTTT	CASSSGQGSNTEAFF
-	TRBV19	TRBJ2-2	TRBD2	TGTGCCAGTAGTATTGATAGCGGGGGAAACACCGGGGAGCTGTTTTTT	CASSIDSGGNTGELFF
-	TRBV7-2	TRBJ1-1	-	TGTGCCAGCAGCTTATCCCGGACAGTTACCTCTGAAGCTTTCTTT	CASSLSRTVTSEAFF
-	TRBV10-3	TRBJ2-3	TRBD2	TGTGCCGCCTCCAGGGCGGGGGGCACAGATACGCAGTATTTT	CAASRAGGTDTQYF
once	TRBV3-1/TRBV3-2	TRBJ1-5	-	TGTGCCAGCAGCCAGAACAGGGCTAGTCAGCCCCAGCATTTT	CASSQNRASQPQHF
-	TRBV7-8	TRBJ1-6	-	TGTGCCAGCAGCTTAACAGGGATTAATTCACCCCTCCACTTT	CASSLTGINSPLHF
-	TRBV11-3	TRBJ2-5	TRBD2	TGTGCCAGCAGCTATACGCTGCGGGGGGGCCGTGAGACCCAGTACTTC	CASSYTLRGGRETQYF
-	TRBV13	TRBJ1-5	-	TGTGCCAGCAGCTTAGGGGCCCAGAGGGCCCAGCATTTT	CASSLGAQRAQHF
-	TRBV27	TRBJ2-2	-	TGTGCCAGCAGTTTATCGGGGAGAGATGGGGAGCTGTTTTTT	CASSLSGRDGELFF
once	TRBV28	TRBJ1-1	TRBD1	TGTGCAATCGGACAGGGGCCCGCAAAAGCCTTT	CAIGQGPAKAF
-	TRBV27	TRBJ2-4	-	TGTGCCAGCAGTCCGGGGAGCAGCATTCAGTACTTC	CASSPGSSIQYF
-	TRBV3-1/TRBV3-2	TRBJ1-1	-	TGTGCCAGCAGCCAAGCTTCTTTACGTTTGCCGGGGATGAACACTGAAGCTTTCTTT	CASSQASLRLPGMNTEAFF
-	TRBV30	TRBJ1-1	TRBD1	TGTGCCTGGAGTTTCAACGGACAGGGGGGAACTGAAGCTTTCTTT	CAWSFNGQGGTEAFF
-	TRBV5-1	TRBJ1-1	TRBD1	TGCGCCAGCAGCACTCTAGGGGGCTGGACTGAAGCTTTCTTT	CASSTLGGWTEAFF
-	TRBV10-3	TRBJ1-6	-	TGTGCCATCAGTGGGCCCGGGGGGCGAAGCTCACCCCTCCACTTT	CAISGPGGRSSPLHF
-	TRBV4-2	TRBJ1-2	-	TGTGCCAGCAGCCAAGATCGACAGTTGGATGGCTACACCTTC	CASSQDRQLDGYTF
-	TRBV28	TRBJ1-4	TRBD1	TGTGCCAGCAGTTTGGACAGGGTTAATGAAAAACTGTTTTTT	CASSLDRVNEKLFF
few	TRBV7-3	TRBJ1-2	TRBD1	TGTGCCAGCAGCAATGACAGGGGGCTAGGCTACACCTTC	CASSNDRGLGYTF